Following are 3 T cell receptor beta chains from one sample sequenced in a study of cytomegalovirus exposure and HLA in healthy donors. The primer mix had 60 Vbeta and 13 Jbeta primers. The method was immunoSEQ multiplex PCR; TCRdb's version includes in-frame clones alone and lacks a portion of them. The data contain approximately 190,000 clones, 80% to 85% of them singletons. The sequenced sample consisted of PBMCs. The receptors derive from a woman in her late teens or twenties in good health and CMV-seronegative.

V and J are TRBV6-5 and TRBJ1-2; D is perhaps TRBD1 (6 bases). The CDR3 is made up of 14 amino acids. The V gene lost 6 bases and the J gene lost 0 bases, with 11 bases spanning the gap. The germline gives CDR1 MNHEY, CDR2 SVGAGI. In nucleotides, the CDR3 is TGTGCCAGCAGATCGGACAGAACTAACTATGGCTACACCTTC. Amino acid sequence: CASRSDRTNYGYTF.

The genes are TRBV6-6 and TRBJ2-7, with D hard to call. V shed 2 bases and J shed 4 bases, with 15 bases lying between them. The CDR3 totals 15 residues. Germline V gene data show CDR1 as MNHNY and CDR2 as SVGAGI (reference sequence). The CDR3 nucleotides are TGTGCCAGCAGTTACGGGCCCGATACCTATTACGAGCAGTACTTC. This gives the protein CASSYGPDTYYEQYF.

V and J are TRBV27 and TRBJ2-7; TRBD2 matches 8 bases. CDR3 length: 15 residues. CDR1 is MNHEY, CDR2 SMNVEV, per germline (reference sequence). The V and J ends lost 6 bases and 5 bases, in that order; junction bases with no gene match: 12. The chain's CDR3 is CASSPGKREYHEQYF. The DNA for the CDR3 is TGTGCCAGCAGCCCGGGCAAGCGGGAGTATCACGAGCAGTACTTC.